Shown below are 28 T cell receptor beta chains from a single sample sequenced in a study of radiation and T cells in renal cell carcinoma. The treatment denotes: 15 Gy SBRT to primary tumor, nephrectomy 4 weeks later. TCRdb's copy holds only in-frame clones and misses some; the assay was immunoSEQ multiplex PCR. The sample records under 20,000 clones, approximately 60% being singletons. The sequenced sample was tumor tissue, obtained from a patient whose treatment included radiotherapy and nephrectomy. Receptor source: a woman in her 70s with renal cell carcinoma.

The chain employs TRBV19 and TRBJ1-2; TRBD1 agrees at 7 bases. V was pared by 5 bases and J by 10 bases, with 13 bases of the junction left unmatched. CDR3 length equals 14 residues. Germline loops: CDR1 LNHDA, CDR2 SQIVND (reference sequence). The CDR3 nucleotides are TGTGCCAGTAGTCCCCTCGAAACGACAGGGTACTACACCTTC. It translates to CASSPLETTGYYTF.

This clone showed up just once. The genes are TRBV9 and TRBJ2-7; D uncertain. The CDR3 length is 12 residues. V lost 4 bases and J lost 6, with 11 bases in between. Germline V CDR1 and CDR2: SGDLS, YYNGEE. The CDR3 sequence is CASSPKFCEQYF. CDR3 nucleotides: TGTGCCAGCAGCCCAAAGTTCTGCGAGCAGTACTTC.

J is TRBJ2-5 and V is TRBV19, with 7 bases that match TRBD2. Germline assignment: CDR1 LNHDA and CDR2 SQIVND (reference sequence). Trimming removed 2 bases from V and 5 bases from J; junction bases left unmatched: 5. The CDR3 consists of 14 residues. The CDR3 nucleotides are TGTGCCAGTAGTATACTTGCGGGGGTGGAGACCCAGTACTTC. This codes for CASSILAGVETQYF.

A few counts support this clone. This chain connects TRBV4-1 to TRBJ1-1, with D maybe TRBD1 (5 bases). Germline V gives CDR1 MGHRA, CDR2 YSYEKL. This CDR3 contains 13 residues. The V end lost 7 bases, the J end lost 8 bases, and 17 bases lay between the germline ends. Written as DNA, the CDR3 is TGCGCCAGCAAACACCTGGGGCAGATCGAAGCTTTCTTT. Encoded protein: CASKHLGQIEAFF.

This clone is labeled medium-sized. This sequence joins TRBV7-8 and TRBJ2-3; 13 nucleotides align to TRBD2. V was pared by 5 bases and J by 4 bases, with 9 bases of the junction left unmatched. Germline CDR1 SGHVS, CDR2 FQNEAQ. CDR3 length: 17 residues. CDR3 nucleotides: TGTGCCAGCAGCCCGGAACTAGCGGGGGGGAGGGCAGATACGCAGTATTTT. Translating gives CASSPELAGGRADTQYF.

The J gene is TRBJ2-5, the V gene TRBV7-2; 16 bases agree with TRBD2. The CDR3 totals 16 residues. Germline-derived CDR1 and CDR2 are SGHTA and FQGNSA. J lost 5 bases, V lost 5 bases, and 5 bases had no gene match. The CDR3 DNA follows: TGTGCCAGCAGCACGGGACTAGCGGGGGGGCGCGAGACCCAGTACTTC. This encodes CASSTGLAGGRETQYF.

The genes are TRBV7-6 and TRBJ2-2, with 7 positions matching TRBD2. This CDR3 region has 17 residues. Looked up from germline, CDR1 is SGHVS and CDR2 is FNYEAQ. V lost 5 bases to trimming and J lost 4 bases; unmatched junction nucleotides: 13. For the CDR3, the DNA is TGTGCCAGCAGCCCCCAAACTGGCGGGGGTGCCACCGGGGAGCTGTTTTTT. It specifies CASSPQTGGGATGELFF.

This chain uses TRBV15 with TRBJ1-5, with a weak D call TRBD1 (6 bases). The CDR3 extends over 15 amino acids. Germline V lookup: CDR1 LNHNV, CDR2 YYDKDF (reference sequence). V was clipped by 5 bases and J by 1 base, with 12 bases between them. The chain's CDR3 is CATSPAGASNQPQHF. The DNA for the CDR3 is TGTGCCACCAGCCCAGCGGGGGCAAGCAATCAGCCCCAGCATTTT. The full variable domain, in which reference TRBV15 and TRBJ1-5 provide the parts outside the CDR3, is DAMVIQNPRYQVTQFGKPVTLSCSQTLNHNVMYWYQQKSSQAPKLLFHYYDKDFNNEADTPDNFQSRRPNTSFCFLDIRSPGLGDTAMYLCATSPAGASNQPQHFGDGTRLSIL.

The rearrangement uses TRBV28 and TRBJ1-1, with D possibly being TRBD1 (6 bases). V was clipped by 10 bases and J by 4 bases, with 16 bases between them. This CDR3 comprises 13 residues. The germline gives CDR1 MDHEN, CDR2 SYDVKM. CDR3 sequence reads: CANQGPLGTEAFF. The CDR3 nucleotides read TGTGCCAACCAGGGGCCCCTGGGCACTGAAGCTTTCTTT.

J is TRBJ2-3 and V is TRBV4-2; D assignment may be TRBD1 or TRBD2 (5 bases each). Germline V CDR1 and CDR2: LGHNA, YNFKEQ. The V end was cut by 0 bases, the J end by 1 base, with 11 bases between. The CDR3 has 16 amino acids. CDR3: CASSQDPGTRTDTQYF. The DNA of the CDR3 is TGTGCCAGCAGCCAAGATCCGGGGACCCGCACAGATACGCAGTATTTT.

This clone is medium-sized in the sample. This sequence joins TRBV4-3 and TRBJ1-6, with TRBD1 as a possible D gene (5 bases). Per the germline V gene, CDR1 is LGHNA and CDR2 is YSLEER. Trimming cost V 4 bases and J 9 bases, with 16 bases left between them. CDR3 length: 15 amino acids. CDR3 sequence (DNA): TGCGCCAGCAGCCCTACGTCTAGGGGAGGTTCACCCCTCCACTTT. This gives the protein CASSPTSRGGSPLHF.

This clone was seen a handful of times. The chain couples TRBV27 to TRBJ2-5; 12 bases match TRBD2. With 5 bases clipped from V and 5 bases from J, the junction kept 9 bases outside the gene matches. Germline V gives CDR1 MNHEY, CDR2 SMNVEV (reference sequence). The CDR3 consists of 16 residues. The CDR3 sequence is CASSPIASGGAETQYF. Here the CDR3 DNA reads TGTGCCAGCAGTCCCATAGCTAGCGGGGGGGCTGAGACCCAGTACTTC.

J is TRBJ2-7 and V is TRBV18, with D possibly matching TRBD1 (6 bases). Looked up from germline, CDR1 is KGHSH and CDR2 is LQKENI. V was clipped by 2 bases and J by 0 bases, with 11 bases between them. This CDR3 has 15 residues. CDR3 bases: TGTGCCAGCTCACCAAGGACAGATAGCTCCTACGAGCAGTACTTC. This sequence encodes CASSPRTDSSYEQYF.

V is TRBV7-3 and J is TRBJ1-6; D unresolved. The CDR3 length is 15 residues. The V gene's germline CDR1 is SGHTA and CDR2 FQGTGA. V lost 0 bases and J 7 bases, leaving 10 bases between the germline ends. CDR3 DNA: TGTGCCAGCAGCTTAACCTGGGGTAACAATTCACCCCTCCACTTT. Encoded protein: CASSLTWGNNSPLHF. The complete variable domain, with remaining parts taken from reference TRBV7-3 and TRBJ1-6, reads GAGVSQTPSNKVTEKGKYVELRCDPISGHTALYWYRQSLGQGPEFLIYFQGTGAADDSGLPNDRFFAVRPEGSVSTLKIQRTERGDSAVYLCASSLTWGNNSPLHFGNGTRLTVT.

Turning to this clone: At one end the junction does not follow the germline gene, possibly because of a read error. J is TRBJ2-1 and V is TRBV7-7; TRBD1 aligns across 9 bases. CDR1 is SSHAT and CDR2 is FNYEAQ in the germline V gene (reference sequence). There are 14 residues in the CDR3. CDR3: CASSLGQGSNEQFF. DNA for the CDR3: TGTGCTAGCAGCTTGGGACAGGGAAGCAATGAGCAGTTCTTC.

This rearrangement joins TRBV18 to TRBJ1-2, with 7 bases fitting TRBD1. The V and J ends lost 6 bases and 4 bases, in that order; junction bases with no gene match: 11. CDR1 KGHSH and CDR2 LQKENI come from the germline V gene. The CDR3 length is 15 residues. CDR3 residues: CASSRAGGTAYGYTF. The CDR3 DNA sequence: TGTGCCAGCTCTCGTGCCGGCGGGACAGCCTATGGCTACACCTTC.

This chain links TRBV14 with TRBJ1-1; tentative D call: TRBD1 (5 bases). The CDR3 contains 15 residues. V was trimmed by 0 bases and J by 3 bases, leaving 11 bases between them. Germline-derived CDR1 and CDR2 are SGHDN and FVKESK. CDR3 region: CASSQDPAGHTEAFF. Here the CDR3 DNA reads TGTGCCAGCAGCCAAGATCCGGCGGGACACACTGAAGCTTTCTTT. Full variable domain (remainder filled in from reference TRBV14 and TRBJ1-1): EAGVTQFPSHSVIEKGQTVTLRCDPISGHDNLYWYRRVMGKEIKFLLHFVKESKQDESGMPNNRFLAERTGGTYSTLKVQPAELEDSGVYFCASSQDPAGHTEAFFGQGTRLTVV.

The table lists this clone with a few counts. This chain joins TRBV28 and TRBJ1-4; no reliable D call. The germline gives CDR1 MDHEN, CDR2 SYDVKM. Trimming left V 3 bases short and J 7 bases short, with 15 bases between. This CDR3 contains 15 residues. The CDR3 loop reads CASSFSPFEGEKLFF. Written as DNA, the CDR3 is TGTGCCAGCAGTTTTTCCCCATTTGAGGGTGAAAAACTGTTTTTT.

The chain uses TRBV18 and TRBJ2-5; a weak D match, TRBD1 (5 bases). Trimming took off 4 bases at V and 1 base at J, with 13 bases between the two ends. Looked up from germline, CDR1 is KGHSH and CDR2 is LQKENI. The length of the CDR3 is 15 residues. The CDR3 here is CASSQLQATQETQYF. As DNA, the CDR3 is TGTGCCAGCTCACAACTACAGGCTACCCAAGAGACCCAGTACTTC.

This sequence joins TRBV15 and TRBJ1-3; D not resolved. The CDR3 is 15 residues long. Germline V gene data show CDR1 as LNHNV and CDR2 as YYDKDF (reference sequence). V was clipped by 1 base and J by 0 bases, with 7 bases between them. The CDR3 sequence: CATSRGRDSGNTIYF. DNA for the CDR3: TGTGCCACCAGCAGAGGACGGGACTCTGGAAACACCATATATTTT.

This clone was seen only a few times. V gene TRBV29-1 combines with J gene TRBJ1-2; a possible D gene is TRBD1 (5 bases). CDR3 length: 13 residues. Trimming pared 8 bases from V and 0 bases from J, leaving 13 bases between. From germline, CDR1 is SQVTM and CDR2 ANQGSEA. Written as DNA, the CDR3 is TGCAGCTCTGGGACCGACTCTAACTATGGCTACACCTTC. It specifies CSSGTDSNYGYTF.

This chain uses TRBV19 with TRBJ1-2; no definite D call. Germline V gives CDR1 LNHDA, CDR2 SQIVND (reference sequence). V lost 7 bases, J lost 0 bases, and 18 bases lay in between. The CDR3 totals 16 residues. CDR3 in DNA: TGTGCCAGTACTCTATTCGGCGACGCGGCTAACTATGGCTACACCTTC. It translates to CASTLFGDAANYGYTF.

This sequence joins TRBV10-3 and TRBJ1-3, with D unresolved. This CDR3 spans 16 amino acids. The V end lost 3 bases, the J end lost 2 bases, and 14 bases lay between the germline ends. Germline assignment: CDR1 ENHRY and CDR2 SYGVKD. The CDR3 is CAISDWAGNPGNTIYF. DNA for the CDR3: TGTGCCATCAGTGACTGGGCAGGAAATCCTGGAAACACCATATATTTT.

This chain links TRBV9 with TRBJ1-6; 8 bases align to TRBD1. Germline V lookup: CDR1 SGDLS, CDR2 YYNGEE. CDR3 length: 15 residues. The trim removed 2 bases at V and 6 bases at J, leaving 4 bases unmatched. The CDR3 DNA sequence: TGTGCCAGCAGCGTGGCGGGACAGGTTAATTCACCCCTCCACTTT. Residues: CASSVAGQVNSPLHF.

In its sample, this clone is medium-sized. Here the CDR3 reads CASSPPVSGANVLTF. Written as DNA, the CDR3 is TGTGCCAGCTCACCACCGGTCTCTGGGGCCAACGTCCTGACTTTC. The chain is built from TRBV18 and TRBJ2-6; the D is unclear. CDR3 length: 15 amino acids. Germline CDR1 is KGHSH and CDR2 is LQKENI. Trimming removed 0 bases at V and 0 bases at J, with 3 bases between. The complete variable domain, with remaining parts taken from reference TRBV18 and TRBJ2-6, reads NAGVMQNPRHLVRRRGQEARLRCSPMKGHSHVYWYRQLPEEGLKFMVYLQKENIIDESGMPKERFSAEFPKEGPSILRIQQVVRGDSAAYFCASSPPVSGANVLTFGAGSRLTVL.

In this sample, this clone turned up a few times. The chain has TRBV5-5 and TRBJ1-4, with 9 nucleotides matching TRBD1. Germline V lookup: CDR1 SGHKS, CDR2 YYEKEE (reference sequence). V shed 5 bases and J 0 bases; nucleotides not matched to a gene: 5. The CDR3 is 16 residues long. Here the CDR3 DNA reads TGTGCCAGCAGAGGACAGGGGACTTCAACTAATGAAAAACTGTTTTTT. Protein: CASRGQGTSTNEKLFF.

This chain connects TRBV2 to TRBJ2-2; D may be TRBD2 (7 bases). V lost 4 bases to trimming and J lost 7 bases, with 13 bases between them. Germline V CDR1 and CDR2: SNHLY, FYNNEI. CDR3 length equals 14 residues. The CDR3 coding sequence is TGTGCCAGCAGTGTTACGGGGGGCAGCGGGGAGCTGTTTTTT. It yields the protein CASSVTGGSGELFF.

The chain couples TRBV10-3 to TRBJ1-1, with 11 bases fitting TRBD1. The CDR3 is made up of 14 amino acids. J lost 1 base, V lost 8 bases, and 3 bases had no gene match. Germline V lookup: CDR1 ENHRY, CDR2 SYGVKD. Here the CDR3 reads CAIGGTGGNTEAFF. CDR3 coding DNA: TGTGCCATCGGGGGGACAGGGGGGAACACTGAAGCTTTCTTT.